These 4 T cell receptor beta chains were sequenced from one sample in a study of blood T cell repertoires in COVID-19. Sequenced by immunoSEQ multiplex PCR; TCRdb stores in-frame clones only, minus some. The table records about 280,000 clones, around 87% of them present only once. Sequencing used peripheral blood. Every receptor here comes from a woman aged 45 to 65 who had recovered from COVID-19.

V gene TRBV2 combines with J gene TRBJ2-1, with 14 nucleotides matching TRBD2. The germline V gene encodes CDR1 SNHLY and CDR2 FYNNEI. Losses at the gene ends were 5 bases for V and 4 bases for J; bases not matched to a gene: 7. The CDR3 has 17 amino acids. The CDR3 reads CASSSPGTSGSYNEQFF. The CDR3 nucleotides are TGTGCCAGCAGTAGTCCCGGGACTAGCGGGAGTTACAATGAGCAGTTCTTC.

The rearrangement joins TRBV6-5 to TRBJ1-2; 10 nucleotides line up with TRBD1. The CDR3 runs 15 residues. Germline V gives CDR1 MNHEY, CDR2 SVGAGI. J lost 4 bases, V lost 0 bases, and 2 bases had no gene match. CDR3 residues: CASSYSGQGTYGYTF. The CDR3, as DNA: TGTGCCAGCAGTTACTCGGGACAGGGGACCTATGGCTACACCTTC.

This clone appeared a single time. The genes are TRBV11-2 and TRBJ1-2; D not certain. CDR1 is SGHAT, CDR2 FQNNGV, per germline. V lost 3 bases and J 7 bases, leaving 12 bases between the germline ends. The CDR3 runs 13 residues. The CDR3 coding sequence is TGTGCCAGCAGCTTTGCACTCACGGGTGGCTACACCTTC. This translates into CASSFALTGGYTF.

The V and J genes are TRBV7-9 and TRBJ2-1; 8 bases match TRBD2. The ends lost 4 bases at V and 2 bases at J; junction bases unmatched: 13. Germline assignment: CDR1 SEHNR and CDR2 FQNEAQ (reference sequence). The CDR3 covers 18 residues. In DNA, the CDR3 is TGTGCCAGCAGCTCGGGACTAGGCGCATCCTCTGCCTACAATGAGCAGTTCTTC. Protein sequence: CASSSGLGASSAYNEQFF.